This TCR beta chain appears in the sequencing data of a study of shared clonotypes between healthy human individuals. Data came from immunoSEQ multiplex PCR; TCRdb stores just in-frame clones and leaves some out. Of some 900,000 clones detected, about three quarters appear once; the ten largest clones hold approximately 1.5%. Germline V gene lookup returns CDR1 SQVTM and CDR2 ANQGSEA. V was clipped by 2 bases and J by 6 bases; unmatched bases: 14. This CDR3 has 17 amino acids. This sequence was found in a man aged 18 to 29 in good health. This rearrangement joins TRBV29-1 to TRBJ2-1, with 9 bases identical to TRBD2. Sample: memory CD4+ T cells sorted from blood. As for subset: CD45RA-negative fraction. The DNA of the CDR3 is TGCAGCGTTGAAAAACGAAAGACTAGCGGAGGGGGCAATGAGCAGTTCTTC. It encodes CSVEKRKTSGGGNEQFF.